This T cell receptor beta chain appears in the sequencing data of a study of human T cells and chemical hapten exposure. Whole-study results and caveats: Sensitization with DPC brought no change to TCRs above 1 in 1000 in frequency.

TCRdb re-called the RACE reads through MiXCR, storing one row per CDR3 protein. The data show around 160,000 distinct CDR3 sequences, with approximately 14% seen just once and around 1.7% held by the top ten. This clonotype has a handful of counts. Its specificity is unknown. Time point specified: patch test 1, 2 weeks after DPC sensitization. Treatment described: therapeutic diphenylcyclopropenone sensitization with weekly scalp DPC. Germline V gives CDR1 SQVTM, CDR2 ANQGSEA. Trimming pared 4 bases from V and 6 bases from J, leaving 14 bases between. This CDR3 is built from 13 residues. This TCR came from a woman aged 25 to 39 with alopecia areata. Some clones in this sample may be carry-over from other donors' samples. The chain combines TRBV29-1 with TRBJ2-3; D is uncertain. The sample here was whole blood, taken in connection with sensitization to the hapten diphenylcyclopropenone (DPC). The CDR3 spells CSVGGMHPDTQYF. CDR3 in DNA: TGCAGCGTTGGAGGCATGCACCCGGATACGCAGTATTTT.